This T cell receptor beta chain was identified in a study of a mutant IDH1 vaccine in newly diagnosed glioma. Study-wide background: Former treatment meant radiotherapy, temozolomide, or both; the majority had gotten both.

Time point indicated: week 47, end of study. Topical imiquimod accompanied each vaccine dose, which consisted of 300 ug of mutant IDH1 20-mer peptide. The table came from immunoSEQ multiplex PCR; TCRdb's copy has only in-frame clones and leaves some out. The repertoire holds 56,000 or so clones, 75% seen once, with approximately 5.3% in the top ten. As concerns this clone: Its antigen is undetermined.

This CDR3 has 15 residues. Germline CDR1 and CDR2: LNHDA and SQIVND (reference sequence). Trimming cost V 4 bases and J 1 base, with 13 bases left between them. This rearrangement joins TRBV19 to TRBJ1-1; D unclear. Material: PBMCs, obtained from a glioma patient whose treatment included an IDH1 peptide vaccine. The sequence derives from a man in his fifties or sixties with glioma. The CDR3 coding sequence is TGTGCCAGTAGTAGATGGGGTGGGGAGAACACTGAAGCTTTCTTT. Its protein is CASSRWGGENTEAFF.